This is a list of T cell receptor beta chains from one sample in a study of cytomegalovirus exposure and HLA in healthy donors. Only in-frame clones appear in the TCRdb table, and some are missing; sequencing was by immunoSEQ multiplex PCR. This sample has 95,000 to 150,000 clones, with roughly 80% found just once. The sequenced sample was PBMCs. The receptors come from a man aged 25-40 years in good health and CMV-seronegative. CDR3s include the opening cysteine and the closing phenylalanine or tryptophan. A D gene is named only where the DNA matches it firmly.

V gene	J gene	D gene	CDR3 length	CDR3 DNA	CDR3 protein
TRBV27	TRBJ2-7	TRBD1	16	TGTGCCAGCAGTTTGACTCCTACGACAGGGGGCGCGTGGCAGTACTTC	CASSLTPTTGGAWQYF
TRBV5-6	TRBJ1-2	-	16	TGTGCCAGCAGCTCGGGACTTCGACTAGCTAACTATGGCTACACCTTC	CASSSGLRLANYGYTF
TRBV2	TRBJ2-5	TRBD2	14	TGTGCCAGCAGGGGCGGGGGGGCCTGGGAGACCCAGTACTTC	CASRGGGAWETQYF
TRBV5-1	TRBJ2-3	-	14	TGCGCCAGCAGCTTGATCCCTAGCGCAGATACGCAGTATTTT	CASSLIPSADTQYF
TRBV2	TRBJ2-4	TRBD2	15	TGTGCCAGCAGTGTGGGAGGGAACGCCAAAAACATTCAGTACTTC	CASSVGGNAKNIQYF
TRBV2	TRBJ1-1	-	13	TGTGCCAGCAGTCTAAAAATGAACACTGAAGCTTTCTTT	CASSLKMNTEAFF
TRBV5-1	TRBJ1-1	TRBD1	14	TGCGCCAGCAGCCCAACAGGGGATAACACTGAAGCTTTCTTT	CASSPTGDNTEAFF
TRBV28	TRBJ1-2	-	16	TGTGCCAGCACTTCCTGGGGGCCTATTGAAAACTATGGCTACACCTTC	CASTSWGPIENYGYTF
TRBV5-6	TRBJ2-5	TRBD2	16	TGTGCCAGCAGCCAGACTAGCGGGGGACCCCTGGGGACCCAGTACTTC	CASSQTSGGPLGTQYF
TRBV27	TRBJ1-4	-	16	TGTGCCAGCAGTCCATTCTCGGTCGCAACTAATGAAAAACTGTTTTTT	CASSPFSVATNEKLFF
TRBV27	TRBJ2-7	TRBD1	14	TGTGCCAGCGGGGGACAGGGGGCCCTCTACGAGCAGTACTTC	CASGGQGALYEQYF
TRBV7-6	TRBJ2-1	-	16	TGTGCCAGCAGCATATTAGCGGCTAGCTCCTACAATGAGCAGTTCTTC	CASSILAASSYNEQFF
TRBV6-5	TRBJ2-3	TRBD2	16	TGTGCCAGCAGTTTACAGACTAGCGGGGGAGAACATACGCAGTATTTT	CASSLQTSGGEHTQYF
TRBV19	TRBJ1-2	-	14	TGTGCCAGTAGTCGGCGGGACGGGTCCTATGGCTACACCTTC	CASSRRDGSYGYTF
TRBV5-4	TRBJ2-3	-	16	TGTGCCAGCAGCCCCGGGAGGGGGCGGAGCACAGATACGCAGTATTTT	CASSPGRGRSTDTQYF
TRBV27	TRBJ2-1	TRBD2	16	TGTGCCAGCATCCGACAGGTAGCGGGGCCCTACAATGAGCAGTTCTTC	CASIRQVAGPYNEQFF